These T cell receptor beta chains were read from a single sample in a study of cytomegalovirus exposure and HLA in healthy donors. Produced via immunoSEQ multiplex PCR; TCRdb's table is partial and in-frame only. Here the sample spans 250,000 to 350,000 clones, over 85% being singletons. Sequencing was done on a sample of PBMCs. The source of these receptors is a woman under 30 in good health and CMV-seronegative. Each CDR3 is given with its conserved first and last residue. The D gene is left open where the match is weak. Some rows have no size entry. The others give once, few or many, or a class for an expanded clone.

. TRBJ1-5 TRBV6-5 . TGTGCCAGCAGACTGACAGGAAACTCTTATCAGCCCCAGCATTTT CASRLTGNSYQPQHF
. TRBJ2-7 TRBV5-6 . TGTGCCAGCAGCTTAATGACAGGTTCCTACGAGCAGTACTTC CASSLMTGSYEQYF
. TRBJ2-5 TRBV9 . TGTGCCAGCAGCGTTAGCGGAGCGAAAGAGACCCAGTACTTC CASSVSGAKETQYF
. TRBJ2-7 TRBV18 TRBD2 TGTGCCAGCTCACTCCTATTAGCGGGGTACTACGAGCAGTACTTC CASSLLLAGYYEQYF
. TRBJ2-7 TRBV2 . TGTGCCAGCATCTCAATACTAGGCGAGCAGTACTTC CASISILGEQYF
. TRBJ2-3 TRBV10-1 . TGCGCCAGCAGTGAGGACGGGGGGCCATACGATACGCAGTATTTT CASSEDGGPYDTQYF
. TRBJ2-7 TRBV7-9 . TGTGCCAGCAGACCCTACCCAGACACCTACGAGCAGTACTTC CASRPYPDTYEQYF
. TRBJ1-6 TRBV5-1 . TGCGCCAGCAGCTTGGAGGCGGGTCCGGGCAATTCACCCCTCCACTTT CASSLEAGPGNSPLHF
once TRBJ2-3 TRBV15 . TGTGCCACCAGCACCCGGGGATCTTGGGGGCGGCCCGAGGATACGCAGTATTTT CATSTRGSWGRPEDTQYF
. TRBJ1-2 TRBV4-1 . TGCGCCAGCAGCCAAGTAGGAGGAGCTAACTATGGCTACACCTTC CASSQVGGANYGYTF
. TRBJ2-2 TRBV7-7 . TGTGCCAGCAGCTCTACGCACGGGGAGCTGTTTTTT CASSSTHGELFF
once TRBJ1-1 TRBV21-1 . TGTGCCAGCAGCTTAGGCAGGGCAGCGCGATTGACTGAAGCTTTCTTT CASSLGRAARLTEAFF
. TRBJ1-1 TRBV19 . TGTGCCAGTAGTATTGGCCCCCTCACTGAAGCTTTCTTT CASSIGPLTEAFF
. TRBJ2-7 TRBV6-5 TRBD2 TGTGCCAGCAGTTACGGCCCGGGCGGGGGAAACTACGAGCAGTACTTC CASSYGPGGGNYEQYF
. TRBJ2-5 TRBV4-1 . TGCGCCAGCAGCCAAGCCCCCAGGGGAAAAGAGACCCAGTACTTC CASSQAPRGKETQYF
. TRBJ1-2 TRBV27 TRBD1 TGTGCCAGCAGTTACAGGGACAGGCTCTATGGCTACACCTTC CASSYRDRLYGYTF
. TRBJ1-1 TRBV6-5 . TGTGCCAGCAGCCTCCAGGGCTTGAACACTGAAGCTTTCTTT CASSLQGLNTEAFF
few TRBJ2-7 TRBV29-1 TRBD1 TGCAGCGCCAGACAGGGCCCCTCTGGCGAGCAGTACTTC CSARQGPSGEQYF
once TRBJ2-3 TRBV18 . TGTGCCAGCGAGCAGCAGGGGGGCGCAGATACGCAGTATTTT CASEQQGGADTQYF
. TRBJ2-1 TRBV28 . TGTGCCAGCAGTTCACTTCCGGGACTGGGAAATGAGCAGTTCTTC CASSSLPGLGNEQFF
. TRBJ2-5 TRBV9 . TGTGCCAGCAGCATGAGAACAGGGTTTCGGGAGACCCAGTACTTC CASSMRTGFRETQYF
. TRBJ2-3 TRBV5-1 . TGCGCCAGCAGCTTTGGACAGATCACAGATACGCAGTATTTT CASSFGQITDTQYF
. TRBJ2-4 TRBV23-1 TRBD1 TGCGCCAGCAGTCACCCTAAACCCTTGGACAGGGGGATTGCCAAAAACATTCAGTACTTC CASSHPKPLDRGIAKNIQYF
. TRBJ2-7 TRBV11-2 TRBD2 TGTGCCAGCAGCCGAACTAGCGGGACTACGCACTACGAGCAGTACTTC CASSRTSGTTHYEQYF
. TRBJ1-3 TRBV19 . TGTGCCAGTAGACTTAGTTCTGGAAACACCATATATTTT CASRLSSGNTIYF
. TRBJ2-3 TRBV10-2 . TGCGCCAGCAGGGACAGCCGAGATACGCAGTATTTT CASRDSRDTQYF
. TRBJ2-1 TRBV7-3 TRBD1 TGTGCCAGCAGCTCCGGGACAGGGTTTTTCGAGCAGTTCTTC CASSSGTGFFEQFF
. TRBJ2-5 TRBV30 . TGTGCCTGGACCCCCAACCCGGGTCCCAGCGGAGGGACCCAGTACTTC CAWTPNPGPSGGTQYF
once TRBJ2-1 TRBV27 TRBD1 TGTGCCAGCAGTTGGGGGACAGGGGGCGTCGACAATGAGCAGTTCTTC CASSWGTGGVDNEQFF
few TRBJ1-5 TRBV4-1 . TGCGCCAGCAGCCAAGAACTGGGGCTTTTGAGCAATCAGCCCCAGCATTTT CASSQELGLLSNQPQHF
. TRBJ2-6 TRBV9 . TGTGCCAGCAGCGTAGGACAGCTCTCTGGGGCCAACGTCCTGACTTTC CASSVGQLSGANVLTF
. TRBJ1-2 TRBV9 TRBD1 TGTGCCAGCAGCGTGGCCGGGACAGGGAAGAAATACAAAGACTACACCTTC CASSVAGTGKKYKDYTF
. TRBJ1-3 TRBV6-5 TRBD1 TGTGCCAGCAGTCGGGGACAGGAGGACACCATATATTTT CASSRGQEDTIYF
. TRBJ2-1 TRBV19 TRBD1 TGTGCCAGTAGTATAGTTGACAGGGGGCCGGGTGAGCAGTTCTTC CASSIVDRGPGEQFF
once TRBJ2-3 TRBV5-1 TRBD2 TGCGCCAGCAGCTCTGGACTAGCGTTAGGCACAGATACGCAGTATTTT CASSSGLALGTDTQYF
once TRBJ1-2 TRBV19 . TGTGCCGGCTGGGGGGGCGCTGGCTACACCTTC CAGWGGAGYTF